These 27 T cell receptor beta chains came from one sample sequenced in a study of a mutant IDH1 vaccine in newly diagnosed glioma (dated by TCRdb to the early 2020s). The sample's time point, from its label and the paper: week 11, during vaccination. Each vaccine dose, consisting of 300 ug of a 20-mer mutant IDH1 peptide in Montanide, was administered subcutaneously with topical imiquimod. Library method: the immunoSEQ multiplex PCR assay. TCRdb mirrors the immuneACCESS table, restricted to in-frame sequences. Some clones are absent from its copies; in checked studies, under half trace to an unresolved V gene, and the reason for the others is unknown. A total of more than 20,000 clones appear in this sample, roughly 78% of them only once. The top ten hold roughly 8% of the sample. These TCRs are of unknown antigen specificity. This specimen consisted of PBMCs, obtained from a glioma patient whose treatment included an IDH1 peptide vaccine. These receptor sequences come from a man aged 40-49 years with glioma.

The rearrangement joins TRBV19 to TRBJ2-7; 15 bases fit TRBD2. The CDR3 is made up of 17 amino acids. The V gene end was trimmed by 5 bases and the J gene end by 5 bases; junction bases not matched to a gene: 10. The germline gives CDR1 LNHDA, CDR2 SQIVND (reference sequence). CDR3 residues: CASSPTRTSGRAHEQYF. The CDR3 DNA reads TGTGCCAGTAGTCCGACTCGGACTAGCGGGAGGGCCCACGAGCAGTACTTC.

The chain uses TRBV16 and TRBJ1-1, with 9 bases lining up with TRBD1. This CDR3 is 14 amino acids long. Germline V gene lookup returns CDR1 KGHSY and CDR2 FQNENV. With 3 bases clipped from V and 4 bases from J, the junction kept 3 bases outside the gene matches. CDR3 in DNA: TGTGCCAGCAGCCAGATGACAGGGGGCACTGAAGCTTTCTTT. Protein: CASSQMTGGTEAFF.

V gene TRBV7-6 combines with J gene TRBJ2-5, with D possibly TRBD1 on 6 matching bases. V gave up 6 bases and J gave up 5 bases, with 7 bases separating them. The CDR3 contains 11 residues. The germline gives CDR1 SGHVS, CDR2 FNYEAQ. As DNA, the CDR3 is TGTGCCAGCAGTGACAGGGAGACCCAGTACTTC. Translation gives CASSDRETQYF.

The chain is built from TRBV30 and TRBJ2-1; the match to TRBD2 covers 7 bases. The trim removed 1 base at V and 2 bases at J, leaving 8 bases unmatched. The V gene's germline CDR1 is GTSNPN and CDR2 SVGIG (reference sequence). The CDR3 sequence is 16 residues long. CDR3 region: CAWSGASGLPYNEQFF. CDR3 bases: TGTGCCTGGAGTGGGGCTAGCGGCCTCCCCTACAATGAGCAGTTCTTC.

This clone has only a few counts. The chain uses TRBV2 and TRBJ1-5, with D possibly TRBD1 on 6 matching bases. This CDR3 spans 15 amino acids. The germline CDR1 and CDR2 sequences are SNHLY and FYNNEI. V was trimmed by 6 bases and J by 6 bases, leaving 18 bases between them. CDR3 nucleotides: TGTGCCAGCAGACCCGAGGGGGGGCATGGTCAGCCCCAGCATTTT. Protein product: CASRPEGGHGQPQHF.

The chain combines TRBV7-2 with TRBJ2-1, with D possibly being TRBD2 (6 bases). V lost 6 bases, J lost 8 bases, and 14 bases lay in between. The V gene's germline CDR1 is SGHTA and CDR2 FQGNSA. This CDR3 contains 13 residues. CDR3 protein: CASRPGSGDEQFF. The CDR3, as DNA: TGTGCCAGCAGACCCGGGAGCGGCGATGAGCAGTTCTTC.

The CDR3 nucleotides are TGTGCCAGCTCACCAGAGGACAGGGCCGGTTCACCCCTCCACTTT. Its translation: CASSPEDRAGSPLHF. This chain connects TRBV18 to TRBJ1-6, with TRBD1 matching over 8 bases. Germline loops: CDR1 KGHSH, CDR2 LQKENI. J was trimmed by 9 bases and V by 2 bases; bases with no gene match: 6. CDR3 length: 15 residues.

This chain joins TRBV29-1 and TRBJ1-4, with 9 bases fitting TRBD1. With 1 base clipped from V and 6 bases from J, the junction kept 3 bases outside the gene matches. The CDR3 sequence is 14 residues long. Germline CDR1 and CDR2: SQVTM and ANQGSEA. The CDR3 loop reads CSVEAGQGHEKLFF. CDR3 sequence (DNA): TGCAGCGTTGAAGCGGGACAGGGACATGAAAAACTGTTTTTT.

The V call is TRBV19, the J call TRBJ1-2, with a tentative D call TRBD1 (6 bases). The CDR3 totals 14 residues. Trimming cost V 7 bases and J 6 bases, with 18 bases left between them. Germline-derived CDR1 and CDR2 are LNHDA and SQIVND (reference sequence). The CDR3 region has the DNA TGTGCCAGTACCCTCAGGGGAGGGAGGAATGGCTACACCTTC. Translated, it gives CASTLRGGRNGYTF.

The gene calls are TRBV10-3 and TRBJ2-7; possibly TRBD1 for D (6 bases). CDR3 length: 14 residues. Trimming stripped 4 bases from V and 2 bases from J, with 12 bases between. CDR1 is ENHRY, CDR2 SYGVKD, per germline. CDR3 in amino acids: CAISGDNTAYEQYF. The CDR3 DNA is TGTGCCATCAGTGGGGACAACACCGCCTACGAGCAGTACTTC.

This sequence joins TRBV2 and TRBJ2-2; 9 nucleotides line up with TRBD1. From germline, CDR1 is SNHLY and CDR2 FYNNEI. Losses at the gene ends were 6 bases for V and 2 bases for J; bases not matched to a gene: 7. The CDR3 extends over 16 amino acids. CDR3 amino acids: CASSPGTGRNTGELFF. As DNA, the CDR3 is TGTGCCAGCAGCCCCGGGACAGGGAGAAACACCGGGGAGCTGTTTTTT.

This chain links TRBV29-1 with TRBJ1-1; D is uncertain. Germline CDR1 is SQVTM and CDR2 is ANQGSEA. V was trimmed by 4 bases and J by 5 bases, leaving 20 bases between them. This CDR3 contains 15 residues. The CDR3 DNA follows: TGCAGCGTTGCCCCTAGGGTGCAGGTAGGGACTGAAGCTTTCTTT. Protein: CSVAPRVQVGTEAFF.

The chain employs TRBV5-6 and TRBJ1-1; D unclear. The CDR3 length is 13 residues. Trimming pared 3 bases from V and 1 base from J, leaving 7 bases between. Looked up from germline, CDR1 is SGHDT and CDR2 is YYEEEE. The DNA for the CDR3 is TGTGCCAGCAGCTCCTTACGGAACACTGAAGCTTTCTTT. Protein product: CASSSLRNTEAFF.

The chain links TRBV25-1 to TRBJ2-3; possible D gene TRBD2, 6 bases. Germline V lookup: CDR1 MGHDK, CDR2 SYGVNS. CDR3 length equals 17 residues. V was pared by 3 bases and J by 5 bases, with 21 bases between. The CDR3 region has the DNA TGTGCCAGCAGTGATACACTTAAGTGGGCAGCGGGAGATACGCAGTATTTT. This encodes CASSDTLKWAAGDTQYF.

The chain employs TRBV5-1 and TRBJ2-6, with 9 bases fitting TRBD1. The CDR3 sequence is 17 residues long. Per the germline V gene, CDR1 is SGHRS and CDR2 is YFSETQ. V shed 4 bases, J shed 4 bases, and the junction held 9 bases outside the gene matches. This CDR3 is CASSINRGLGGANVLTF. The CDR3 region has the DNA TGCGCCAGCAGCATTAACAGGGGGCTCGGCGGGGCCAACGTCCTGACTTTC. Together with reference TRBV5-1 and TRBJ2-6, the CDR3 gives the full variable domain: KAGVTQTPRYLIKTRGQQVTLSCSPISGHRSVSWYQQTPGQGLQFLFEYFSETQRNKGNFPGRFSGRQFSNSRSEMNVSTLELGDSALYLCASSINRGLGGANVLTFGAGSRLTVL.

The chain has TRBV4-1 and TRBJ2-5; D not resolved. Germline lookup yields CDR1 MGHRA and CDR2 YSYEKL. This CDR3 region has 15 residues. V was clipped by 0 bases and J by 5 bases, with 13 bases between them. CDR3 bases: TGCGCCAGCAGCCAAGATCCCCAAAGGACGGAGACCCAGTACTTC. Its translation is CASSQDPQRTETQYF.

The chain is built from TRBV7-2 and TRBJ2-2; the D gene is possibly TRBD2 (6 bases). The ends were cut back, 5 bases at V and 0 bases at J, with 13 bases in the middle. CDR1 SGHTA and CDR2 FQGNSA come from the germline V gene. This CDR3 region has 16 residues. In DNA form, the CDR3 reads TGTGCCAGCAGCCTATCGGGGGTCGCGAACACCGGGGAGCTGTTTTTT. Protein product: CASSLSGVANTGELFF.

The V and J genes are TRBV7-2 and TRBJ2-7; maybe TRBD1 (6 bases). This CDR3 is built from 15 residues. Trimming left V 5 bases short and J 5 bases short, with 19 bases between. The germline V gene has CDR1 SGHTA and CDR2 FQGNSA. The CDR3 DNA follows: TGTGCCAGCAGCACCGGGACAATTCAAGCAGACGAGCAGTACTTC. It encodes CASSTGTIQADEQYF.

This clone has a handful of counts. V usage is TRBV6-1 and J usage is TRBJ1-5; 11 bases are a match to TRBD1. Germline CDR1 reads MNHNS; CDR2 reads SASEGT. The CDR3 loop spans 16 amino acids. The trim removed 4 bases at V and 9 bases at J, leaving 11 bases unmatched. In DNA form, the CDR3 reads TGTGCCAGCAGTGGTGGACAGGGGGCTTACCCGGGGCCCCAGCATTTT. Residues: CASSGGQGAYPGPQHF.

The chain employs TRBV5-5 and TRBJ1-2, with D perhaps TRBD1 (6 bases). CDR1 SGHKS and CDR2 YYEKEE come from the germline V gene (reference sequence). Trimming removed 0 bases from V and 2 bases from J, with 14 bases in between. The CDR3 has 16 residues. The CDR3 spells CASSLGVGTLNYGYTF. The CDR3 nucleotides are TGTGCCAGCAGCTTGGGGGTCGGGACACTAAACTATGGCTACACCTTC.

V and J are TRBV27 and TRBJ2-7; D call uncertain. This CDR3 has 14 amino acids. V was pared by 4 bases and J by 0 bases, with 10 bases between. Germline CDR1 and CDR2: MNHEY and SMNVEV (reference sequence). CDR3 coding DNA: TGTGCCAGCAGTTACCGGATGGCCTCCTACGAGCAGTACGTC. This encodes CASSYRMASYEQYV.

The chain joins TRBV19 to TRBJ2-3; tentative D call: TRBD1 (6 bases). The germline V gene encodes CDR1 LNHDA and CDR2 SQIVND (reference sequence). Trimming removed 3 bases from V and 2 bases from J, with 12 bases in between. CDR3 length: 15 amino acids. CDR3 in DNA: TGTGCCAGTAGTATGGGGACACCACTCACAGATACGCAGTATTTT. Translating gives CASSMGTPLTDTQYF.

The chain couples TRBV11-1 to TRBJ2-7; D not resolved. Germline CDR1 SGHAT, CDR2 FQDESV (reference sequence). This CDR3 is 13 amino acids long. V was trimmed by 3 bases and J by 0 bases, leaving 6 bases between them. Here the CDR3 reads CASSFADSYEQYF. CDR3 nucleotide sequence: TGTGCCAGCAGCTTTGCGGACTCCTACGAGCAGTACTTC.

The chain employs TRBV2 and TRBJ2-1, with 16 bases lining up with TRBD2. V lost 7 bases and J lost 2; bases outside the gene matches: 5. This CDR3 has 17 residues. The germline V gene has CDR1 SNHLY and CDR2 FYNNEI. The CDR3 here is CASKGLAGGDAYNEQFF. The CDR3 DNA is TGTGCCAGCAAGGGACTAGCGGGAGGGGATGCCTACAATGAGCAGTTCTTC.

There are a few counts of this clone. This rearrangement joins TRBV15 to TRBJ2-5; 10 nucleotides line up with TRBD2. J gave up 5 bases and V 0 bases, and 3 bases lay outside the gene matches. Germline CDR1 reads LNHNV; CDR2 reads YYDKDF (reference sequence). The CDR3 contains 15 residues. This chain's CDR3 is CATSRDWTSGETQYF. CDR3 DNA: TGTGCCACCAGCAGAGATTGGACTAGCGGCGAGACCCAGTACTTC.

CDR3 bases: TGTGCCACCAGCAGAGATCCCCTAGACAGCACAGATACGCAGTATTTT. This codes for CATSRDPLDSTDTQYF. V gene TRBV15 combines with J gene TRBJ2-3; D not certain. V lost 0 bases to trimming and J lost 0 bases, with 10 bases between them. The germline gives CDR1 LNHNV, CDR2 YYDKDF (reference sequence). This CDR3 spans 16 amino acids.

By share, this clone ranks as medium-sized (0.01 to 0.1%). V usage is TRBV5-1 and J usage is TRBJ2-4; no firm D call. There are 13 residues in the CDR3. CDR1 is SGHRS, CDR2 YFSETQ, per germline. V dropped 3 bases and J dropped 0 bases, with 4 bases sitting between them. CDR3 sequence: CASSWTAKNIQYF. As DNA, the CDR3 is TGCGCCAGCAGCTGGACAGCCAAAAACATTCAGTACTTC.